The T cell receptor beta chain under discussion was sequenced for a study of blood T cell repertoires in COVID-19. The repertoire was sequenced with immunoSEQ multiplex PCR; TCRdb's copy has only in-frame clones and lacks some. The sample shows some 78,000 clones, 65% to 85% of them seen only once. This CDR3 is built from 13 residues. V was cut by 2 bases and J by 4 bases, with 8 bases left in between. The germline V gene encodes CDR1 KGHSH and CDR2 LQKENI. The source material was peripheral blood. This chain links TRBV18 with TRBJ1-2; D unresolved. This clonotype originated in a man aged 50-60 years with acute or convalescent COVID-19. CDR3 in DNA: TGTGCCAGCTCACCAACGGAGATCTATGGCTACACCTTC. Translated: CASSPTEIYGYTF. The full variable domain, completed using reference TRBV18 and TRBJ1-2, is NAGVMQNPRHLVRRRGQEARLRCSPMKGHSHVYWYRQLPEEGLKFMVYLQKENIIDESGMPKERFSAEFPKEGPSILRIQQVVRGDSAAYFCASSPTEIYGYTFGSGTRLTVV.